This T cell receptor (beta chain) was identified in a study of blood T cell repertoires in COVID-19. Turning to the study itself: Italy, Spain and the United States were the sources of the convalescent and acute COVID-19 samples. T cells, B-cell-depleted T cells, or PBMCs provided the cDNA or gDNA that served as material.

This clone was seen once. The CDR3 is 17 amino acids. CDR1 SGHRS and CDR2 YFSETQ come from the germline V gene. The ends were cut back, 2 bases at V and 0 bases at J, with 12 bases in the middle. In the authors' workflow: Amplification with reference gene primers provided the estimates of nucleated cell counts. Clones were read by immunoSEQ multiplex PCR, and TCRdb kept only the in-frame ones, dropping some. V, J and clone size reflect that table, while D and trimming were determined from the DNA. Here the sample spans about 210,000 clones, 80% being singletons. The sequenced material came from peripheral blood. This sequence was found in a human donor in a cohort sampled during active COVID-19. This chain connects TRBV5-1 to TRBJ2-6; maybe TRBD1 (6 bases). CDR3: CASSLQGISSGANVLTF. CDR3 DNA: TGCGCCAGCAGCTTACAGGGAATTAGCTCTGGGGCCAACGTCCTGACTTTC. The full variable domain, rest sourced from reference TRBV5-1 and TRBJ2-6, is KAGVTQTPRYLIKTRGQQVTLSCSPISGHRSVSWYQQTPGQGLQFLFEYFSETQRNKGNFPGRFSGRQFSNSRSEMNVSTLELGDSALYLCASSLQGISSGANVLTFGAGSRLTVL.